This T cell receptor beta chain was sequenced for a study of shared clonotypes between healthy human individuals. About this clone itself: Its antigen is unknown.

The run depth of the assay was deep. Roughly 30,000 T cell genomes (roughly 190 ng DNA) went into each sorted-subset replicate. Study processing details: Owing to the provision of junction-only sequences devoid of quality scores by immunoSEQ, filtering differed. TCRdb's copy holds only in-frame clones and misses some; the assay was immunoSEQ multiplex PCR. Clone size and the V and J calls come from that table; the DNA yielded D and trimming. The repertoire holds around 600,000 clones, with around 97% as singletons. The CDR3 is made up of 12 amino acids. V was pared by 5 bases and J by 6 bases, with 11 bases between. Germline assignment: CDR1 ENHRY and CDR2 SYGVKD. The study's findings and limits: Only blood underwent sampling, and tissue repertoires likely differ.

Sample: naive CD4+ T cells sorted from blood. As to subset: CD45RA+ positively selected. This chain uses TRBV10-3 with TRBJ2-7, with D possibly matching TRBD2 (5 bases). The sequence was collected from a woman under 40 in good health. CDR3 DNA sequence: TGTGCCATCAGTAGAGGGAATGGCGAGCAGTACTTC. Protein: CAISRGNGEQYF.